This TCR beta chain was recovered during a study of control samples from healthy donors and cancer patients. The assay was immunoSEQ multiplex PCR, and TCRdb's table has in-frame clones only and misses some. The sample records about 70,000 clones, 94% being singletons. In its sample, this clone was seen a few times. Trimming took 2 bases from V and 5 from J, leaving 10 bases between them. This CDR3 has 15 residues. From germline, CDR1 is SNHLY and CDR2 FYNNEI. The V gene is TRBV2, the J gene TRBJ1-6, with D tentatively TRBD1 (5 bases). The source is a young woman in good health. The specimen sequenced was blood. DNA for the CDR3: TGTGCCAGCAGTGAAACCAGGGCGCATAATTCACCCCTCCACTTT. This encodes CASSETRAHNSPLHF.